The next 20 T cell receptor beta chains were all read from a single sample in a study of OX40 agonist ivuxolimab in advanced cancers. Measured with immunoSEQ multiplex PCR; TCRdb has only the in-frame clones, and not every one. The table lists 60,000 to 70,000 clones, approximately 89% of them singletons, with about 13% in the top ten. Sample: CD4+ or CD8+ T cells sorted from blood, taken in a trial of the OX40 agonist ivuxolimab. The origin of the receptors is an adult with an advanced solid tumor such as melanoma, head and neck, liver or kidney cancer.

This chain uses TRBV5-4 with TRBJ2-3; unclear D gene. CDR1 and CDR2 (germline): SGHNT, YYREEE (reference sequence). The V gene lost 0 bases and the J gene lost 2 bases, with 13 bases spanning the gap. This CDR3 region has 16 residues. CDR3 nucleotide sequence: TGTGCCAGCAGCTTGGTTGGCCAGGCCATCACAGATACGCAGTATTTT. This sequence encodes CASSLVGQAITDTQYF.

This chain uses TRBV4-1 with TRBJ2-1; D unclear. The CDR3 contains 13 residues. V lost 6 bases to trimming and J lost 6 bases, with 12 bases between them. Germline V gene data show CDR1 as MGHRA and CDR2 as YSYEKL. CDR3 amino acids: CASSYTAANEQFF. The CDR3 nucleotides are TGCGCCAGCAGTTACACCGCAGCCAATGAGCAGTTCTTC.

In nucleotides, the CDR3 is TGTGCCAGCAGCGATACGCGGGAAAGCACAGATACGCAGTATTTT. Protein product: CASSDTRESTDTQYF. The chain links TRBV7-3 to TRBJ2-3; a possible D gene is TRBD2 (6 bases). V was clipped by 5 bases and J by 0 bases, with 12 bases between them. This CDR3 spans 15 amino acids. Germline-derived CDR1 and CDR2 are SGHTA and FQGTGA.

This chain uses TRBV2 with TRBJ2-4; 7 positions agree with TRBD1. J gave up 8 bases and V 6 bases, and 7 bases lay outside the gene matches. This CDR3 has 13 residues. CDR1 SNHLY and CDR2 FYNNEI come from the germline V gene. CDR3 nucleotides: TGTGCCAGCAGAGAGACAGGGAAGGACATTCAGTACTTC. Translating it yields CASRETGKDIQYF. The variable domain in full, completed from reference TRBV2 and TRBJ2-4, reads EPEVTQTPSHQVTQMGQEVILRCVPISNHLYFYWYRQILGQKVEFLVSFYNNEISEKSEIFDDQFSVERPDGSNFTLKIRSTKLEDSAMYFCASRETGKDIQYFGAGTRLSVL.

This chain uses TRBV19 with TRBJ2-5; 9 bases align to TRBD1. The CDR3 covers 17 residues. CDR1 and CDR2 from the germline V gene are LNHDA and SQIVND (reference sequence). Trimming took 5 bases from V and 1 from J; bases not matched to a gene: 11. CDR3 coding DNA: TGTGCCAGTAGTGACCGGAGGACAGGGGAGTCCCAAGAGACCCAGTACTTC. Protein sequence: CASSDRRTGESQETQYF.

The chain joins TRBV9 to TRBJ2-7; TRBD2 agrees at 12 bases. This CDR3 comprises 15 residues. CDR1 is SGDLS and CDR2 is YYNGEE in the germline V gene. With V trimmed by 2 bases and J by 1 base, 1 base remained unmatched. The chain's CDR3 is CASSVGLAGSYEQYF. In DNA form, the CDR3 reads TGTGCCAGCAGCGTTGGACTAGCGGGATCCTACGAGCAGTACTTC.

This chain links TRBV11-2 with TRBJ2-3, with 8 bases matching TRBD2. Trimming took 5 bases from V and 5 from J; bases not matched to a gene: 9. CDR1 is SGHAT, CDR2 FQNNGV, per germline. This CDR3 comprises 15 residues. CDR3 sequence reads: CASSPRSGSEDTQYF. The CDR3 bases are TGTGCCAGCAGCCCCCGCAGCGGGAGTGAAGATACGCAGTATTTT. The whole variable domain, remainder taken from reference TRBV11-2 and TRBJ2-3, is EAGVAQSPRYKIIEKRQSVAFWCNPISGHATLYWYQQILGQGPKLLIQFQNNGVVDDSQLPKDRFSAERLKGVDSTLKIQPAKLEDSAVYLCASSPRSGSEDTQYFGPGTRLTVL.

V usage is TRBV7-9 and J usage is TRBJ2-7; the D is unclear. The CDR3 spans 13 residues. Germline loops: CDR1 SEHNR, CDR2 FQNEAQ (reference sequence). V was trimmed by 4 bases and J by 5 bases, leaving 12 bases between them. This CDR3 is CASSSPFLDEQYF. The CDR3 DNA reads as TGTGCCAGCAGCTCACCGTTCCTGGACGAGCAGTACTTC.

The V gene is TRBV14, the J gene TRBJ2-1; D gene unclear. Germline loops: CDR1 SGHDN, CDR2 FVKESK. The CDR3 has 16 amino acids. V was cut by 1 base and J by 10 bases, with 20 bases left in between. CDR3 in DNA: TGTGCCAGCAGCCAAGCGATAAACACTGGGCATCGGGAGCAGTTCTTC. As protein: CASSQAINTGHREQFF.

The chain carries TRBV2 and TRBJ1-1; D remains ambiguous. CDR1 is SNHLY and CDR2 is FYNNEI in the germline V gene. V was trimmed by 6 bases and J by 4 bases, leaving 12 bases between them. The CDR3 runs 13 residues. CDR3 DNA sequence: TGTGCCAGCAGGGGTGAGATGGGCACTGAAGCTTTCTTT. Amino acids: CASRGEMGTEAFF.

J is TRBJ1-1 and V is TRBV27; D unclear. Germline lookup yields CDR1 MNHEY and CDR2 SMNVEV (reference sequence). V was clipped by 1 base and J by 3 bases, with 6 bases between them. The CDR3 spans 13 residues. CDR3 DNA sequence: TGTGCCAGCAGTTTATACCCATACACTGAAGCTTTCTTT. It is translated as CASSLYPYTEAFF.

The CDR3 region is CASSQDRAVHNQPQHF. CDR3 in DNA: TGCGCCAGCAGCCAAGATCGGGCAGTTCACAATCAGCCCCAGCATTTT. The gene calls are TRBV4-3 and TRBJ1-5; D ambiguous. V was pared by 0 bases and J by 3 bases, with 12 bases between. The CDR3 is made up of 16 amino acids. Germline assignment: CDR1 LGHNA and CDR2 YSLEER.

The chain joins TRBV29-1 to TRBJ2-1; D possibly matches TRBD1 or TRBD2 (5 bases each). CDR3 size: 15 residues. V lost 3 bases, J lost 4 bases, and 16 bases lay in between. The germline V gene has CDR1 SQVTM and CDR2 ANQGSEA. The chain's CDR3 is CSVDGTTGLYNEQFF. The CDR3 DNA is TGCAGCGTTGACGGCACCACGGGGCTTTACAATGAGCAGTTCTTC.

The CDR3 protein is CASSLAMRERSGEQYF. The CDR3 region has the DNA TGTGCCAGCAGCTTGGCCATGCGGGAGAGGTCGGGAGAGCAGTACTTC. V and J are TRBV5-5 and TRBJ2-7; 7 bases align to TRBD2. Per germline, CDR1 SGHKS and CDR2 YYEKEE (reference sequence). With V trimmed by 0 bases and J by 7 bases, 13 bases remained unmatched. The CDR3 loop spans 16 amino acids.

The CDR3 nucleotides read TGCGCCAGCAGCCAAGCGGACAGGGGGAACTACAATGAGCAGTTCTTC. Its protein is CASSQADRGNYNEQFF. This chain joins TRBV4-3 and TRBJ2-1, with 10 bases that match TRBD1. Germline V gene lookup returns CDR1 LGHNA and CDR2 YSLEER. This CDR3 has 16 amino acids. V was clipped by 1 base and J by 3 bases; unmatched bases: 3.

CDR3 coding DNA: TGCGCCAGCAGCCAAGAGGTTAATAACAATGAGCAGTTCTTC. Translated, it gives CASSQEVNNNEQFF. V usage is TRBV4-1 and J usage is TRBJ2-1; D remains unclear. The CDR3 runs to 14 residues. Germline V gives CDR1 MGHRA, CDR2 YSYEKL. Trimming pared 0 bases from V and 5 bases from J, leaving 8 bases between.

This chain links TRBV7-7 with TRBJ1-1; 8 nucleotides align to TRBD1. The CDR3 loop spans 13 amino acids. Per the germline V gene, CDR1 is SSHAT and CDR2 is FNYEAQ (reference sequence). Losses at the gene ends were 1 base for V and 7 bases for J; bases not matched to a gene: 2. The chain's CDR3 is CASSLGTGYEAFF. The CDR3 DNA is TGTGCCAGCAGCTTAGGGACAGGGTATGAAGCTTTCTTT.

The rearrangement links TRBV7-9 to TRBJ2-3; D call uncertain. The V gene's germline CDR1 is SEHNR and CDR2 FQNEAQ (reference sequence). CDR3 length: 14 amino acids. V was shortened by 6 bases and J by 6 bases, with 16 bases between the two germline ends. The CDR3 is CASRPLTDADTQYF. The CDR3 DNA sequence: TGTGCCAGCAGACCACTCACTGATGCGGATACGCAGTATTTT. The variable domain in full, completed from reference TRBV7-9 and TRBJ2-3, reads DTGVSQNPRHKITKRGQNVTFRCDPISEHNRLYWYRQTLGQGPEFLTYFQNEAQLEKSRLLSDRFSAERPKGSFSTLEIQRTEQGDSAMYLCASRPLTDADTQYFGPGTRLTVL.

V usage is TRBV11-3 and J usage is TRBJ2-1; D possibly corresponds to TRBD2 (5 bases). From germline, CDR1 is SGHNT and CDR2 YENEEA. V lost 5 bases to trimming and J lost 8 bases, with 13 bases between them. The CDR3 is made up of 13 amino acids. CDR3 sequence (DNA): TGTGCCAGCAGCCTTACTAGTGGCGATGAGCAGTTCTTC. It translates to CASSLTSGDEQFF.

The chain uses TRBV5-6 and TRBJ2-1, with D uncertain. Germline CDR1 SGHDT, CDR2 YYEEEE. The CDR3 covers 15 residues. V was trimmed by 0 bases and J by 5 bases, leaving 12 bases between them. In nucleotides, the CDR3 is TGTGCCAGCAGCTTGGAAGCGTCGTCCCACAATGAGCAGTTCTTC. Its protein is CASSLEASSHNEQFF.